This TCR beta chain was recovered during a study of blood T cell repertoires in COVID-19. Measured with immunoSEQ multiplex PCR; TCRdb has only the in-frame clones, and not every one. In the table there are hundreds of thousands of clones, approximately 80% of which are singletons. Germline V gives CDR1 SGHKS, CDR2 YYEKEE (reference sequence). V lost 4 bases and J 2 bases, leaving 12 bases between the germline ends. This CDR3 is built from 14 residues. This clone was seen a few times. Sequencing was carried out using peripheral blood. The rearrangement joins TRBV5-5 to TRBJ1-2; TRBD1 is a possible D gene (6 bases). This sequence was found in an elderly woman with acute or convalescent COVID-19. This chain's CDR3 is CASSPGGGNYGYTF. DNA of the CDR3: TGTGCCAGCAGCCCCGGGGGGGGCAACTATGGCTACACCTTC.